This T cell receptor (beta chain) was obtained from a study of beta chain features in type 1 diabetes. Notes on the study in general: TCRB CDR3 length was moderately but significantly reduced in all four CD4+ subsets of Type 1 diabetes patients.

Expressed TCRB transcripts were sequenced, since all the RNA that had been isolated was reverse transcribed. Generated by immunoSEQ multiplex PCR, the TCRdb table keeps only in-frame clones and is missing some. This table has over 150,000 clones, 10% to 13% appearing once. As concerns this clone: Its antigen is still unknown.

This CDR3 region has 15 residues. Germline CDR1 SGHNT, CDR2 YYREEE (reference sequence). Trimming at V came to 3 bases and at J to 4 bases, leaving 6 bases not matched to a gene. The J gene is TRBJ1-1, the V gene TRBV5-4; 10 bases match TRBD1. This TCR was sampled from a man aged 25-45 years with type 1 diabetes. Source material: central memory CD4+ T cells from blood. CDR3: CASSSGTGVATEAFF. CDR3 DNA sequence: TGTGCCAGCAGCTCCGGGACAGGGGTGGCCACTGAAGCTTTCTTT.